Below, 21 T cell receptor beta chains from the same sample are listed, as sequenced in a study of HIV-infected patients and healthy controls. cDNA was made from around 0.45 ug RNA using alpha and beta constant primers. Separate chain-specific third strand synthesis with multiplexing indices produced the alpha and beta libraries. In TCRdb, the 5' RACE reads were re-called with MiXCR into one record per CDR3 protein. The sample lists more than 3,500 distinct CDR3 sequences; less than 30% were seen once. Roughly three months, about 14 weeks, into antiretroviral therapy, follow-up blood was collected. All unsorted peripheral T cells were captured because whole blood was used without fractionation. The source material was blood, sampled during antiretroviral therapy. All receptors come from an adult with HIV infection.

The table lists this clonotype with a few counts. The rearrangement uses TRBV10-3 and TRBJ2-1; 7 bases fit TRBD2. V lost 1 base, J lost 12 bases, and 18 bases stayed unmatched. The V gene's germline CDR1 is ENHRY and CDR2 SYGVKD. The CDR3 runs to 17 residues. The CDR3 bases are TGTGCCATCAGTGAGTTTAGGACTAGGGTCCATTTGTGTGCGCAGTTCTTC. It translates to CAISEFRTRVHLCAQFF.

This clonotype turned up a few times. The J gene is TRBJ2-7, the V gene TRBV4-1; TRBD2 agrees at 10 bases. CDR1 and CDR2 (germline): MGHRA, YSYEKL. There are 15 residues in the CDR3. Germline trimming cut 0 bases from V and 7 bases from J; bases unmatched to any gene: 6. CDR3 residues: CASSQEAGGPGEQYF. The CDR3 DNA sequence: TGCGCCAGCAGCCAAGAAGCGGGGGGGCCGGGTGAGCAGTACTTC.

The chain is built from TRBV6-2 or TRBV6-3 and TRBJ2-1, with a weak D call TRBD1 (7 bases). Germline V gene data show CDR1 as MNHEY and CDR2 as SVGEGT. The CDR3 has 17 amino acids. Trimming cost V 4 bases and J 2 bases, with 18 bases left between them. For the CDR3, the DNA is TGTGCCAGCAGTTCCCCAAGGGGCAGGGGGGCCTACAATGAGCAGTTCTTC. Amino acid sequence: CASSSPRGRGAYNEQFF.

In this sample, this clonotype is medium-sized. CDR3 protein: CASVGTASTDTQYF. The DNA for the CDR3 is TGTGCCAGTGTAGGGACCGCCAGCACAGATACGCAGTATTTT. This chain connects TRBV6-6 to TRBJ2-3; perhaps D is TRBD1 or TRBD2 (5 bases each). Germline V gene lookup returns CDR1 MNHNY and CDR2 SVGAGI (reference sequence). Trimming took 9 bases from V and 0 from J, leaving 13 bases between them. This CDR3 has 14 residues.

This clonotype was found a few times. The V gene is TRBV6-5, the J gene TRBJ2-1; D is unclear. The CDR3 length is 13 residues. Looked up from germline, CDR1 is MNHEY and CDR2 is SVGAGI. The V gene lost 7 bases and the J gene lost 3 bases, with 10 bases spanning the gap. The CDR3 loop is CASMQTYYNEQFF. The DNA for the CDR3 is TGTGCCAGCATGCAGACCTACTACAATGAGCAGTTCTTC.

This clonotype was observed many times. This rearrangement joins TRBV6-2 or TRBV6-3 to TRBJ2-7, with D uncertain. Trimming pared 8 bases from V and 0 bases from J, leaving 8 bases between. The CDR3 has 12 amino acids. From germline, CDR1 is MNHEY and CDR2 SVGEGT. CDR3 sequence: CASSGPSYEQYF. The CDR3 coding sequence is TGTGCCAGCTCCGGTCCCTCCTACGAGCAGTACTTC.

This clonotype has at least ten counts. This CDR3 reads CASSYSDRTVDTEAFF. The CDR3, as DNA: TGTGCCAGCAGTTACTCCGATCGGACAGTCGACACTGAAGCTTTCTTT. The rearrangement links TRBV6-2 or TRBV6-3 to TRBJ1-1, with D possibly matching TRBD1 (6 bases). CDR1 MNHEY and CDR2 SVGEGT come from the germline V gene. The CDR3 has 16 residues. V lost 0 bases to trimming and J lost 3 bases, with 14 bases between them.

CDR3 DNA: TGTGCCAACCGAACAGGGAACACCATATATTTT. Encoded protein: CANRTGNTIYF. V is TRBV25-1 and J is TRBJ1-3, with a tentative D call TRBD1 (6 bases). Per germline, CDR1 MGHDK and CDR2 SYGVNS. CDR3 length: 11 amino acids. V lost 10 bases, J lost 7 bases, and 11 bases lay in between.

V gene TRBV24-1 combines with J gene TRBJ2-5, with 7 bases that match TRBD1. Germline V lookup: CDR1 KGHDR, CDR2 SFDVKD. CDR3 size: 17 residues. V lost 0 bases, J lost 5 bases, and 11 bases stayed unmatched. CDR3 residues: CATSDLESWTGGETQYF. CDR3 DNA sequence: TGTGCCACCAGTGATTTGGAGTCCTGGACAGGTGGCGAGACCCAGTACTTC.

This clonotype is deemed medium-sized. V usage is TRBV29-1 and J usage is TRBJ1-1; D is undetermined. Trimming left V 4 bases short and J 6 bases short, with 9 bases between. Looked up from germline, CDR1 is SQVTM and CDR2 is ANQGSEA. The CDR3 is 11 residues long. In DNA form, the CDR3 reads TGCAGCGTTGTTTTTCGGGCTGAAGCTTTCTTT. This codes for CSVVFRAEAFF.

Relative to its sample, this clonotype is medium-sized. The V gene is TRBV5-1, the J gene TRBJ1-2, with TRBD1 identical over 10 bases. Germline V gene sequence: CDR1 SGHRS, CDR2 YFSETQ. The CDR3 spans 16 residues. Trimming removed 5 bases from V and 0 bases from J; junction bases left unmatched: 7. CDR3 amino acids: CASRPGQGTPNYGYTF. The CDR3 coding sequence is TGCGCCAGCAGGCCGGGACAGGGGACTCCTAACTATGGCTACACCTTC.

By share of the sample, this clonotype is medium-sized. The V call is TRBV11-2, the J call TRBJ2-7, with D possibly TRBD2 on 6 matching bases. This CDR3 contains 14 residues. Trimming pared 3 bases from V and 3 bases from J, leaving 12 bases between. CDR1 SGHAT and CDR2 FQNNGV come from the germline V gene. The CDR3 region has the DNA TGTGCCAGCAGCTTTACGTCCGGGGGCTACGAGCAGTACTTC. Amino acids: CASSFTSGGYEQYF.

This clonotype is medium-sized by share. The V and J genes are TRBV7-2 and TRBJ2-2, with 7 nucleotides matching TRBD1. The germline V gene has CDR1 SGHTA and CDR2 FQGNSA. This CDR3 has 14 residues. The J segment lost 6 bases and the V segment lost 5 bases, leaving 6 bases of the junction unmatched. CDR3 amino acids: CASSRTTGSGELFF. Written as DNA, the CDR3 is TGTGCCAGCAGCCGGACGACAGGGTCCGGGGAGCTGTTTTTT.

This chain connects TRBV6-5 to TRBJ2-1, with 9 positions matching TRBD1. CDR3 size: 13 residues. Looked up from germline, CDR1 is MNHEY and CDR2 is SVGAGI. The J segment lost 7 bases and the V segment lost 6 bases, leaving 4 bases of the junction unmatched. The CDR3 spells CASRRQGGNEQFF. The CDR3 DNA is TGTGCCAGCAGACGACAGGGGGGAAATGAGCAGTTCTTC.

This clonotype was recorded many times. The chain employs TRBV7-2 and TRBJ2-2; D may correspond to TRBD1 or TRBD2 (7 bases each). The CDR3 has 15 amino acids. CDR1 is SGHTA and CDR2 is FQGNSA in the germline V gene. Trimming took 10 bases from V and 0 from J, leaving 15 bases between them. The chain's CDR3 is CAIRGGGPNTGELFF. CDR3 coding DNA: TGTGCCATCAGGGGGGGGGGTCCGAACACCGGGGAGCTGTTTTTT.

This clonotype was seen ten or more times. The chain is built from TRBV5-6 and TRBJ2-3; 10 bases are a match to TRBD2. This CDR3 region has 16 residues. Germline loops: CDR1 SGHDT, CDR2 YYEEEE. The junction had 7 bases not matched to a gene; V was cut back by 4 bases and J by 2 bases. CDR3 sequence: CASSPPGLAVTDTQYF. For the CDR3, the DNA is TGTGCCAGCAGCCCTCCTGGACTAGCGGTCACAGATACGCAGTATTTT.

Only a few counts were recorded for this clonotype. The genes are TRBV7-9 and TRBJ1-5, with 7 bases lining up with TRBD1. The CDR3 consists of 13 residues. CDR1 and CDR2 (germline): SEHNR, FQNEAQ (reference sequence). J lost 6 bases, V lost 5 bases, and 4 bases had no gene match. CDR3 sequence (DNA): TGTGCCAGCAGCGAGGGACAGAGTCAGCCCCAGCATTTT. Its translation: CASSEGQSQPQHF.

This clonotype was found many times. The chain couples TRBV6-5 to TRBJ1-6, with TRBD1 matching 9 bases. This CDR3 has 15 amino acids. The trim removed 4 bases at V and 10 bases at J, leaving 8 bases unmatched. The germline V gene has CDR1 MNHEY and CDR2 SVGAGI. The CDR3 sequence: CASSFFGQGRSPLHF. CDR3 bases: TGTGCCAGCAGTTTTTTCGGACAGGGGCGGTCACCCCTCCACTTT.

The V and J genes are TRBV9 and TRBJ2-3, with 12 nucleotides matching TRBD2. Per the germline V gene, CDR1 is SGDLS and CDR2 is YYNGEE. J was trimmed by 6 bases and V by 1 base; bases with no gene match: 3. The CDR3 length is 15 residues. CDR3 in DNA: TGTGCCAGCAGCGTACTAGCGGGGGGGCCGGATACGCAGTATTTT. This codes for CASSVLAGGPDTQYF.

This chain links TRBV5-1 with TRBJ1-1, with D hard to call. The germline V and J ends were trimmed by 5 bases and 3 bases, with 11 bases remaining between them. Germline loops: CDR1 SGHRS, CDR2 YFSETQ. The CDR3 totals 13 residues. The CDR3 nucleotides are TGCGCCAGCAGGGAAGAATCTTACACTGAAGCTTTCTTT. Translated: CASREESYTEAFF.

A few counts support this clonotype. This rearrangement joins TRBV7-9 to TRBJ1-5; D uncertain. The ends were cut back, 4 bases at V and 7 bases at J, with 23 bases in the middle. Germline lookup yields CDR1 SEHNR and CDR2 FQNEAQ (reference sequence). CDR3 length: 17 amino acids. The CDR3 sequence: CASSSEGVGIADQPQHF. The CDR3 nucleotides read TGTGCCAGCAGCTCAGAAGGTGTCGGGATAGCGGACCAGCCCCAGCATTTT.